The 19 T cell receptor beta chains given below trace back to one sample, sequenced in a study of OX40 agonist ivuxolimab in advanced cancers. The assay was immunoSEQ multiplex PCR, and TCRdb's table has in-frame clones only and misses some. The repertoire holds approximately 89,000 clones, with 87% as singletons. Sequenced here: CD4+ or CD8+ T cells sorted from blood, sampled in a trial of the OX40 agonist ivuxolimab. All receptors derive from an adult with an advanced solid tumor such as melanoma, head and neck, liver or kidney cancer.

This clone was recorded only once. The gene calls are TRBV7-2 and TRBJ1-6, with D unresolved. CDR1 and CDR2 from the germline V gene are SGHTA and FQGNSA. The CDR3 has 16 amino acids. V was pared by 9 bases and J by 6 bases, with 21 bases between. The chain's CDR3 is CASRRRTLRINSPLHF. In DNA form, the CDR3 reads TGTGCCAGTCGTAGGCGGACGCTTCGTATTAATTCACCCCTCCACTTT.

The CDR3 region is CASSSDQRAEAFF. The CDR3 nucleotides read TGTGCCAGCAGCTCGGACCAAAGGGCTGAAGCTTTCTTT. The rearrangement links TRBV5-6 to TRBJ1-1; D remains ambiguous. Looked up from germline, CDR1 is SGHDT and CDR2 is YYEEEE. The ends were cut back, 3 bases at V and 6 bases at J, with 12 bases in the middle. The CDR3 totals 13 residues.

As DNA, the CDR3 is TGTGCCAGCCCAGTTTGGGGGATCTATGGCTACACCTTC. It translates to CASPVWGIYGYTF. The chain links TRBV19 to TRBJ1-2; possibly TRBD1 for D (5 bases). Germline-derived CDR1 and CDR2 are LNHDA and SQIVND (reference sequence). The CDR3 loop spans 13 amino acids. Trimming removed 9 bases at V and 4 bases at J, with 15 bases between.

For this clone: One end of the junction is discordant with germline, which a read error may explain. V usage is TRBV9 and J usage is TRBJ1-3; 8 bases match TRBD1. This CDR3 region has 21 residues. Germline CDR1 is SGDLS and CDR2 is YYNGEE. In DNA form, the CDR3 reads TGTGCCAGCAGCCACCAATGCCTAGGACAGGGAACAGCTCAGACACGGAAACACCATATATTT. Residues: CASSHQCLGQGTAQTRKHHIF.

This chain uses TRBV6-5 with TRBJ2-3; 7 nucleotides line up with TRBD1. With 4 bases clipped from V and 11 bases from J, the junction kept 15 bases outside the gene matches. CDR1 is MNHEY and CDR2 is SVGAGI in the germline V gene. The CDR3 has 15 amino acids. CDR3 in amino acids: CASSFTTSTGTKQYF. CDR3 sequence (DNA): TGTGCCAGCAGTTTTACCACTTCGACAGGGACAAAGCAGTATTTT.

The chain joins TRBV19 to TRBJ2-3, with 10 bases lining up with TRBD2. Germline V gives CDR1 LNHDA, CDR2 SQIVND (reference sequence). There are 16 residues in the CDR3. V was clipped by 6 bases and J by 5 bases; unmatched bases: 11. The CDR3 coding sequence is TGTGCCAGTAGCCCCTGGAGCGGGGGGGCCAAAGATACGCAGTATTTT. Translating gives CASSPWSGGAKDTQYF. Looking up the rest from reference TRBV19 and TRBJ2-3 gives the full variable domain: DGGITQSPKYLFRKEGQNVTLSCEQNLNHDAMYWYRQDPGQGLRLIYYSQIVNDFQKGDIAEGYSVSREKKESFPLTVTSAQKNPTAFYLCASSPWSGGAKDTQYFGPGTRLTVL.

The chain links TRBV28 to TRBJ1-1, with 7 bases aligning to TRBD1. The V and J ends lost 5 bases and 1 base, in that order; junction bases with no gene match: 7. The CDR3 consists of 15 residues. Germline lookup yields CDR1 MDHEN and CDR2 SYDVKM. The CDR3 region has the DNA TGTGCCAGCAGTATCAGGGGGGCAGCGAACACTGAAGCTTTCTTT. Residues: CASSIRGAANTEAFF.

The gene calls are TRBV6-1 and TRBJ1-2, with 7 bases identical to TRBD1. Unmatched junction bases numbered 8, after V lost 7 bases and J lost 3 bases. The CDR3 totals 14 residues. CDR1 and CDR2 from the germline V gene are MNHNS and SASEGT. Here the CDR3 reads CASTPGGGDYGYTF. CDR3 DNA: TGTGCCAGCACCCCAGGGGGGGGAGACTATGGCTACACCTTC.

The genes are TRBV4-1 and TRBJ2-7, with 8 bases that match TRBD1. CDR1 MGHRA and CDR2 YSYEKL come from the germline V gene. The J segment lost 4 bases and the V segment lost 4 bases, leaving 9 bases of the junction unmatched. The CDR3 has 15 amino acids. CDR3 sequence reads: CASSRKSGGVYEQYF. The CDR3 DNA sequence: TGCGCCAGCAGCCGTAAGTCAGGGGGCGTTTACGAGCAGTACTTC.

The chain uses TRBV5-1 and TRBJ1-3, with 9 bases fitting TRBD1. CDR1 and CDR2 (germline): SGHRS, YFSETQ. V trimming: 4 bases; J trimming: 0 bases; junction bases outside the gene matches: 5. The CDR3 runs to 16 residues. The CDR3 is CASSVQGAFSGNTIYF. The CDR3 bases are TGCGCCAGCAGCGTACAGGGGGCCTTCTCTGGAAACACCATATATTTT.

The chain carries TRBV4-3 and TRBJ2-3; 7 nucleotides match TRBD1. CDR1 LGHNA and CDR2 YSLEER come from the germline V gene. CDR3 length: 16 amino acids. With V trimmed by 3 bases and J by 1 base, 7 bases remained unmatched. The CDR3 coding sequence is TGCGCCAGCAGCCAGGGTGACAGGGCGGGCACAGATACGCAGTATTTT. Residues: CASSQGDRAGTDTQYF.

The rearrangement links TRBV6-5 to TRBJ2-7; D is undetermined. The CDR3 length is 12 residues. The germline V gene encodes CDR1 MNHEY and CDR2 SVGAGI. V lost 6 bases, J lost 6 bases, and 12 bases lay in between. The CDR3: CASSPLGTEQYF. In nucleotides, the CDR3 is TGTGCCAGCAGCCCCCTGGGCACCGAGCAGTACTTC.

V gene TRBV5-1 combines with J gene TRBJ2-7; 10 bases agree with TRBD2. This CDR3 comprises 15 residues. The ends lost 7 bases at V and 2 bases at J; junction bases unmatched: 9. Germline V CDR1 and CDR2: SGHRS, YFSETQ. CDR3 in DNA: TGCGCCAGCCGAAGCGGGGGGGCTGGACCCTACGAGCAGTACTTC. This gives the protein CASRSGGAGPYEQYF.

The chain links TRBV7-9 to TRBJ1-2, with D possibly matching TRBD1 (5 bases). The germline gives CDR1 SEHNR, CDR2 FQNEAQ (reference sequence). V lost 3 bases and J 0 bases, leaving 17 bases between the germline ends. CDR3 length equals 17 residues. The CDR3 DNA sequence: TGTGCCAGCAGCTTGGGCCCAACCGGGACCACTAACTATGGCTACACCTTC. This encodes CASSLGPTGTTNYGYTF.

The rearrangement uses TRBV18 and TRBJ2-3, with D perhaps TRBD1 or TRBD2 (6 bases each). Germline V CDR1 and CDR2: KGHSH, LQKENI. The V end lost 3 bases, the J end lost 5 bases, and 21 bases lay between the germline ends. This CDR3 contains 17 residues. CDR3 sequence reads: CASSPMIPGATLDTQYF. The CDR3 nucleotides read TGTGCCAGCTCACCTATGATACCGGGGGCTACCCTAGATACGCAGTATTTT. The variable domain in full, completed from reference TRBV18 and TRBJ2-3, reads NAGVMQNPRHLVRRRGQEARLRCSPMKGHSHVYWYRQLPEEGLKFMVYLQKENIIDESGMPKERFSAEFPKEGPSILRIQQVVRGDSAAYFCASSPMIPGATLDTQYFGPGTRLTVL.

V usage is TRBV27 and J usage is TRBJ2-6, with 11 bases that match TRBD1. Trimming cost V 1 base and J 3 bases; bases outside gene matches: 2. CDR1 MNHEY and CDR2 SMNVEV come from the germline V gene (reference sequence). The CDR3 extends over 17 amino acids. This chain's CDR3 is CASSLWTGGFGANVLTF. CDR3 DNA sequence: TGTGCCAGCAGTTTATGGACAGGGGGCTTTGGGGCCAACGTCCTGACTTTC. The whole variable domain, remainder taken from reference TRBV27 and TRBJ2-6, is EAQVTQNPRYLITVTGKKLTVTCSQNMNHEYMSWYRQDPGLGLRQIYYSMNVEVTDKGDVPEGYKVSRKEKRNFPLILESPSPNQTSLYFCASSLWTGGFGANVLTFGAGSRLTVL.

The chain joins TRBV11-3 to TRBJ2-3; 7 nucleotides agree with TRBD2. The CDR3 extends over 16 amino acids. CDR1 and CDR2 (germline): SGHNT, YENEEA. Unmatched junction bases numbered 11, after V lost 5 bases and J lost 3 bases. Written as DNA, the CDR3 is TGTGCCAGCAGCGCCGGACTAGTGGGGAATACAGATACGCAGTATTTT. As protein: CASSAGLVGNTDTQYF.

This chain joins TRBV27 and TRBJ2-7, with D hard to call. In germline, CDR1 is MNHEY, CDR2 SMNVEV (reference sequence). V lost 7 bases and J 7 bases, leaving 11 bases between the germline ends. The CDR3 is 11 residues long. The CDR3 here is CASTSLGEQYF. The CDR3 bases are TGTGCCAGCACCTCTTTGGGTGAGCAGTACTTC.

The chain couples TRBV19 to TRBJ2-5, with D possibly being TRBD1 or TRBD2 (5 bases each). There are 14 residues in the CDR3. The germline CDR1 and CDR2 sequences are LNHDA and SQIVND (reference sequence). Trimming shortened V by 8 bases and J by 5 bases, and 18 bases separated the two germline ends. The CDR3 nucleotides read TGTGCCAGTCTCAGAAGGGGAGTCGGGGAGACCCAGTACTTC. As protein: CASLRRGVGETQYF.